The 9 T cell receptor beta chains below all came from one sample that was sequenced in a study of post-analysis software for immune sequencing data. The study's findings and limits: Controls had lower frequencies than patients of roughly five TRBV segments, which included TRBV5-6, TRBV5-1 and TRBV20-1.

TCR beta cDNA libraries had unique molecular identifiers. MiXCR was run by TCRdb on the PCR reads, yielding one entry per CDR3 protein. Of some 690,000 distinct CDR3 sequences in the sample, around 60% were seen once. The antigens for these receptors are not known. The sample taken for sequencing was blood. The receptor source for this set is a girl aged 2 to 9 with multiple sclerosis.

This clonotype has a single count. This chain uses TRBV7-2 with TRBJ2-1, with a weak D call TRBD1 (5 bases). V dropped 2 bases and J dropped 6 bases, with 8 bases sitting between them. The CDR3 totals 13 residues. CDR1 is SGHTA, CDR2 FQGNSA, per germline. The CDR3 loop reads CASSLYRFNEQFF. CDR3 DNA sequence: TGTGCCAGCAGCTTATACAGGTTCAATGAGCAGTTCTTC.

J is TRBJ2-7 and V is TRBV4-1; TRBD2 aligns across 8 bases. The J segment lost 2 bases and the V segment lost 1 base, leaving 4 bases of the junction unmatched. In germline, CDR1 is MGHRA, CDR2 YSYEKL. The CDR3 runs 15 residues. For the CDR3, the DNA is TGCGCCAGCAGCCAAGTACTAGCGGATACCTACGAGCAGTACTTC. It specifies CASSQVLADTYEQYF.

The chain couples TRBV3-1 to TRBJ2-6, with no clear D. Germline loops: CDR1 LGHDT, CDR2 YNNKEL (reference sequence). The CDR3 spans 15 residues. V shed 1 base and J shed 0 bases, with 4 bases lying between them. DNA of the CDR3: TGTGCCAGCAGCCAAGTAAGCTCTGGGGCCAACGTCCTGACTTTC. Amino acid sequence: CASSQVSSGANVLTF.

CDR3 bases: TGTGCCAGCATCGTCCGGGACAGGGGTAGAGATGAGCAGTTCTTC. The encoded protein is CASIVRDRGRDEQFF. This sequence joins TRBV28 and TRBJ2-1; TRBD1 matches at 10 bases. The CDR3 is made up of 15 amino acids. With 7 bases clipped from V and 8 bases from J, the junction kept 11 bases outside the gene matches. Germline lookup yields CDR1 MDHEN and CDR2 SYDVKM.

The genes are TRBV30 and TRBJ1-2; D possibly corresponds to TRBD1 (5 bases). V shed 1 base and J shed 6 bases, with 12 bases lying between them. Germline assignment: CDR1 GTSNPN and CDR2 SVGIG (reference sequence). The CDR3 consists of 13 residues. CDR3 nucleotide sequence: TGTGCCTGGAGTGGGGACCCAACAAATGGCTACACCTTC. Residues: CAWSGDPTNGYTF.

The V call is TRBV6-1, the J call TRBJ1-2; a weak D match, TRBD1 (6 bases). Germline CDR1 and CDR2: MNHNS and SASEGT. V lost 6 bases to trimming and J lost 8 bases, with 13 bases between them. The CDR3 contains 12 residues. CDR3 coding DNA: TGTGCCAGCAGAGTTACAGGGCTCGGCTACACCTTC. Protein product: CASRVTGLGYTF.

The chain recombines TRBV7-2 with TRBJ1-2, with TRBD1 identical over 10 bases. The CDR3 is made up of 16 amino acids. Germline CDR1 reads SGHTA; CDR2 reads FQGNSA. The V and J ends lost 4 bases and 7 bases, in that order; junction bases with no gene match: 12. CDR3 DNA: TGTGCCAGCAGCTCCTATAAGACAGGGGGCTTACGTGGCTACACCTTC. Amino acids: CASSSYKTGGLRGYTF.

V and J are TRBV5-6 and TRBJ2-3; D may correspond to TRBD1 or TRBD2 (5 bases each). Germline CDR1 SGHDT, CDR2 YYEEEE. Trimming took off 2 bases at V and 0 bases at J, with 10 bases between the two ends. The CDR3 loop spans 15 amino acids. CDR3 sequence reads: CASSFRGISTDTQYF. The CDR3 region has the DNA TGTGCCAGCAGCTTCCGGGGCATCAGCACAGATACGCAGTATTTT.

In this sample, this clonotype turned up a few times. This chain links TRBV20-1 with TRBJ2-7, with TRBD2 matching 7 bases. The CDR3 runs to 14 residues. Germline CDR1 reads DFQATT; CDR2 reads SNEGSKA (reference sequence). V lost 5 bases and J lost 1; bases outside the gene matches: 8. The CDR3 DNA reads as TGCAGTGCTCAACTGTGGGAGGGATCCTACGAGCAGTACTTC. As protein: CSAQLWEGSYEQYF.